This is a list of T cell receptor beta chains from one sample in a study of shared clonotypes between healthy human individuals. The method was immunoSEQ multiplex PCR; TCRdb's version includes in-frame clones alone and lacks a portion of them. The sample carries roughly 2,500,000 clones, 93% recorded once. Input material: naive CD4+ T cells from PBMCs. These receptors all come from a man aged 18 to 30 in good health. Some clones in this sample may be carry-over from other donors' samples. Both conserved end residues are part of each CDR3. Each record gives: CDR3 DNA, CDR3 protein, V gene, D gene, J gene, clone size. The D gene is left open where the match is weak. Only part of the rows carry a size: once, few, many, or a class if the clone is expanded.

TGTGCCAGCAGTTTAACTAAGGGGCAACGCCAGTACTTC,CASSLTKGQRQYF,TRBV28,.,TRBJ2-7,.
TGTGCCAGCTCACTTTCCGGGACCAGCAATCAGCCCCAGCATTTT,CASSLSGTSNQPQHF,TRBV18,.,TRBJ1-5,.
TGTGCCAGCAGCCAAGATAACAGGGTATTGACCGGGGAGCTGTTTTTT,CASSQDNRVLTGELFF,TRBV4-2,.,TRBJ2-2,.
TGCGCCAGCAGTGATGGTAGCGGGAGCTCGGGATACAATGAGCAGTTCTTC,CASSDGSGSSGYNEQFF,TRBV5-1,TRBD2,TRBJ2-1,.
TGTGCCAGCAGGGGGACTAGCGGGAAAAACGAGCAGTACTTC,CASRGTSGKNEQYF,TRBV27,TRBD2,TRBJ2-7,.
TGTGCCAGCAGCTCGTCAAATGACAGGGAAGCTTTCTTT,CASSSSNDREAFF,TRBV7-3,.,TRBJ1-1,.
TGCGCCAGCAGCCTTTACAGGGCCCGCGGGTCCTACGAGCAGTACTTC,CASSLYRARGSYEQYF,TRBV4-1,.,TRBJ2-7,.
TGTGCCAGTAGTATAGACCTGACTAGCGGTCTCACAGATACGCAGTATTTT,CASSIDLTSGLTDTQYF,TRBV19,TRBD2,TRBJ2-3,.
TGTGCCAGCAGCTTAACCCAAGGTCGGGGTTCTACCGGGGAGCTGTTTTTT,CASSLTQGRGSTGELFF,TRBV7-2,.,TRBJ2-2,.
TGCGCCAGCAGCCAAGCAGCGGCCAGTTTCTACGAGCAGTACTTC,CASSQAAASFYEQYF,TRBV4-1,.,TRBJ2-7,.
TGTGCCAGCAGTCCGGACAGCCTAAATGGGGAGCAGTTCTTC,CASSPDSLNGEQFF,TRBV7-3,.,TRBJ2-1,once